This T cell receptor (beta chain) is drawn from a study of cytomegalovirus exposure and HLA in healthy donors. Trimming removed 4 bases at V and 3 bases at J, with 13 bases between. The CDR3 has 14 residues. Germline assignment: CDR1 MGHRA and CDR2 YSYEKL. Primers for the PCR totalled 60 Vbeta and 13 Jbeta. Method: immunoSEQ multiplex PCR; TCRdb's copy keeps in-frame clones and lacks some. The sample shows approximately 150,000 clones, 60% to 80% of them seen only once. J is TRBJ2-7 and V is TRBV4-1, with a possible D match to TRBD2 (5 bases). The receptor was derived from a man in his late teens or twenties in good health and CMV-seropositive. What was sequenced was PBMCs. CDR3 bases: TGCGCCAGCAGCCCACGAGGGCAGGACTACGAGCAGTACTTC. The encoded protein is CASSPRGQDYEQYF.